These T cell receptor beta chains were read from a single sample in a study of shared clonotypes between healthy human individuals. Generated by immunoSEQ multiplex PCR, the TCRdb table keeps only in-frame clones and is missing some. The sample lists over 950,000 clones, approximately 77% occurring once. The sample consisted of memory CD4+ T cells from PBMCs. The receptors here all came from a man aged 18 to 30 in good health. Some clones in this sample may be carry-over from other donors' samples. CDR3s include the opening cysteine and the closing phenylalanine or tryptophan. A D gene is named only where the DNA matches it firmly. The size of a clone is reported for some rows only, either as once, few or many, or as a class for expanded clones.

abundance	v_gene	len	d_gene	j_gene	CDR3aa	CDR3nt
-	TRBV29-1	15	TRBD1	TRBJ1-3	CSVAQGAFSGNTIYF	TGCAGCGTTGCCCAGGGGGCCTTCTCTGGAAACACCATATATTTT
-	TRBV28	15	TRBD2	TRBJ2-4	CASSGGGLAKNIQYF	TGTGCCAGCAGTGGGGGGGGATTAGCCAAAAACATTCAGTACTTC
-	TRBV27	15	TRBD1	TRBJ2-7	CASSPRPGQVYEQYF	TGTGCCAGCAGTCCACGACCGGGACAGGTCTACGAGCAGTACTTC
-	TRBV6-1	14	-	TRBJ2-1	CASQPPRSYNEQFF	TGTGCCAGCCAACCACCCCGCTCCTACAATGAGCAGTTCTTC
-	TRBV7-9	13	TRBD1	TRBJ1-2	CASSRTGAPGYTF	TGTGCCAGCAGCAGGACAGGGGCTCCTGGCTACACCTTC
-	TRBV5-1	13	-	TRBJ2-7	CASSFTGPLEQYF	TGCGCCAGCAGTTTCACAGGGCCCCTCGAGCAGTACTTC
-	TRBV28	12	-	TRBJ2-2	CASDPYTGELFF	TGTGCCAGCGACCCGTACACCGGGGAGCTGTTTTTT
-	TRBV29-1	16	TRBD1	TRBJ2-7	CSVEAPGTGGSYEQYF	TGCAGCGTTGAAGCCCCGGGCACAGGGGGCTCCTACGAGCAGTACTTT
few	TRBV30	13	-	TRBJ1-5	CAWSRSENQPQHF	TGTGCCTGGAGTAGGTCAGAGAATCAGCCCCAGCATTTT
-	TRBV9	15	-	TRBJ2-7	CASSESGTSSYEQYF	TGTGCCAGCAGTGAATCCGGGACTTCATCGTACGAGCAGTACTTC
-	TRBV27	18	TRBD2	TRBJ2-7	CASSLSPQGAGGSYEQYF	TGTGCCAGCAGTTTATCTCCTCAGGGAGCGGGAGGCTCCTACGAGCAGTACTTC
-	TRBV6-1	15	TRBD1	TRBJ2-4	CASRSPGQGVGIQYF	TGTGCCAGCAGATCACCGGGACAGGGGGTCGGCATTCAGTACTTC
-	TRBV18	15	-	TRBJ1-1	CASSPGPRLNTEAFF	TGTGCCAGCTCACCAGGACCCCGGTTGAACACTGAAGCTTTCTTT
once	TRBV2	15	-	TRBJ2-1	CASSAWKVTDNEQFF	TGTGCCAGCAGTGCCTGGAAGGTCACCGACAATGAGCAGTTCTTC
-	TRBV27	13	TRBD2	TRBJ2-7	CAIGTSGKYEQYF	TGTGCCATAGGGACTAGCGGGAAATACGAGCAGTACTTC
many	TRBV18	15	-	TRBJ1-4	CASSLRQTTNEKLFF	TGTGCCAGCTCACTCCGACAAACAACTAATGAAAAACTGTTTTTT
many	TRBV9	16	TRBD1	TRBJ2-5	CASSVGFATGEETQYF	TGTGCCAGCAGCGTAGGGTTCGCGACAGGGGAAGAGACCCAGTACTTC
-	TRBV5-1	14	TRBD2	TRBJ2-3	CASSLRGLAEPQYF	TGCGCCAGCAGCTTGAGGGGACTAGCGGAGCCGCAGTATTTT
many	TRBV19	15	TRBD1	TRBJ2-7	CASSIKGQGYYEQYF	TGTGCCAGTAGTATCAAGGGACAGGGATACTACGAGCAGTACTTC
-	TRBV7-2	15	-	TRBJ1-5	CASSLYGGDNQPQHF	TGTGCCAGCAGCTTATACGGGGGAGACAATCAGCCCCAGCATTTT
few	TRBV2	15	TRBD2	TRBJ2-5	CASSDGTSGQETQYF	TGTGCCAGCAGTGACGGGACTAGCGGTCAGGAGACCCAGTACTTC
-	TRBV2	14	-	TRBJ1-1	CASTGGTPNTEAFF	TGTGCCAGTACGGGAGGGACACCGAACACTGAAGCTTTCTTT
-	TRBV11-1	13	-	TRBJ1-1	CASSLELRTEAFF	TGTGCCAGCAGCTTAGAACTGAGGACTGAAGCTTTCTTT
-	TRBV7-7	13	TRBD1	TRBJ2-5	CASSFTGGETQYF	TGTGCCAGCAGCTTTACAGGGGGAGAGACCCAGTACTTC
once	TRBV29-1	14	-	TRBJ2-7	CSVVVGQRYYEQYF	TGCAGCGTTGTTGTCGGACAGAGATACTACGAGCAGTACTTC
-	TRBV5-4	12	-	TRBJ2-2	CASSLYQGELFF	TGTGCCAGCAGCTTGTACCAGGGGGAGCTGTTTTTT
-	TRBV29-1	14	TRBD2	TRBJ2-3	CSVEGGRAVDTQYF	TGCAGCGTTGAAGGCGGGAGGGCCGTAGATACGCAGTATTTT